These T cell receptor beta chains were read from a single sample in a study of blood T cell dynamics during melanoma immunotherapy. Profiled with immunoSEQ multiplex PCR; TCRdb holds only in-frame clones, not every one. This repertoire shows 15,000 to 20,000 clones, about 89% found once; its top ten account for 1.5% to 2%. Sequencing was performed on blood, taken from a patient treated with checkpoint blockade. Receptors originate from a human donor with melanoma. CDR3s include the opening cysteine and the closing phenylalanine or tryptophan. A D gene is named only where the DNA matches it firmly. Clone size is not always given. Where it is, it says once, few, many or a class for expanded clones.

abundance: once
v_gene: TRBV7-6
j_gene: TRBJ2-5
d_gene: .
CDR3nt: TGTGCCAGCAGCAAGGACATGAGGGGGGCCCAGTACTTC
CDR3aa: CASSKDMRGAQYF

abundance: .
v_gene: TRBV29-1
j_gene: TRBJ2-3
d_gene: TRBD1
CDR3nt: TGCAGCCTTTCCGGGACAGGGGGCCGATCGGGTACGCAGTATTTT
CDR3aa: CSLSGTGGRSGTQYF

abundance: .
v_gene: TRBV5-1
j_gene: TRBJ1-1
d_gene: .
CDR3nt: TGCGCCAGCAGCGTGAATATGAACACTGAAGCTTTCTTT
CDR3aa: CASSVNMNTEAFF

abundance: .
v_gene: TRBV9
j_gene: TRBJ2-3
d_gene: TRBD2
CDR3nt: TGTGCCAGCAGCGTAGCCCCCCTTGGTACTAGCGGGGCAGTTAGCACAGATACGCAGTATTTT
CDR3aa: CASSVAPLGTSGAVSTDTQYF

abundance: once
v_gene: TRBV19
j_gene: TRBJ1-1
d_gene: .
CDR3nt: TGTGCCAGTAGTATTAGACCTTTGAGGGACACTGAAGCTTTCTTT
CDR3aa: CASSIRPLRDTEAFF

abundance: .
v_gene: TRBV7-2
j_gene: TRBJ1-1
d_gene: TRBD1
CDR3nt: TGTGCCAGCAGCCCCGACCCAGGGACAGGGAGGGCTTTCTTT
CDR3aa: CASSPDPGTGRAFF

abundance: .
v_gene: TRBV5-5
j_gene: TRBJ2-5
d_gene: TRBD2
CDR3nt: TGTGCCAGCAGCTCAGGGGCGGCTAGCGGGCTCCAAGAGACCCAGTACTTC
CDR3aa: CASSSGAASGLQETQYF

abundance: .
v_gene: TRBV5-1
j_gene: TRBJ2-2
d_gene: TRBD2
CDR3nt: TGCGCCAGCAGCTTGGTGACTAGCGGGGGGCCCACCGGGGAGCTGTTTTTT
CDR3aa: CASSLVTSGGPTGELFF

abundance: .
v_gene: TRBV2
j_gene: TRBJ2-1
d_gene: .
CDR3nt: TGTGCCAGCAGTAAGACAGCCTATGAGCAGTTCTTC
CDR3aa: CASSKTAYEQFF

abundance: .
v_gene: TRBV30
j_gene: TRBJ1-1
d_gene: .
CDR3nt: TGTGCCTGGAGTGAACGCAACACTGAAGCTTTCTTT
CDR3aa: CAWSERNTEAFF

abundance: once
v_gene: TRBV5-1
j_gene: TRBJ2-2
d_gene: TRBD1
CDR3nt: TGCGCCAGCAGCTTGGAGGGACAGGGGGCCGTCGGGGAGCTGTTTTTT
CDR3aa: CASSLEGQGAVGELFF

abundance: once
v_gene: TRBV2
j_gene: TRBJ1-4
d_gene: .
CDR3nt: TGTGCCAGCGTAAGCGTACAGATAAATGAAAAACTGTTTTTT
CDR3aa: CASVSVQINEKLFF

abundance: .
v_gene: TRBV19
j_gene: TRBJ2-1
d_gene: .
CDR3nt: TGTGCCAGTAGTATCTATTGGGGGGTAGTCGATGAGCAGTTCTTC
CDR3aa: CASSIYWGVVDEQFF

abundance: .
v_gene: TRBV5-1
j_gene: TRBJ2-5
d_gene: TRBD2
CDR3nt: TGCGCCAGCAGCGCGTCTGTTGGCGGGAGGGACCAAGAGACCCAGTACTTC
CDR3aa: CASSASVGGRDQETQYF

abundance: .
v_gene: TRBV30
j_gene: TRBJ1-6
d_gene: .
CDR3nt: TGTGCCTGGAGCACGGGACTTTATGCCCTCCACTTT
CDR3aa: CAWSTGLYALHF

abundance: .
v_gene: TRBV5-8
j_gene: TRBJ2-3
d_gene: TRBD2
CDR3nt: TGTGCCAGCAGCTTGAAGACTAGCGGGGCCCCCGATACGCAGTATTTT
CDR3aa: CASSLKTSGAPDTQYF

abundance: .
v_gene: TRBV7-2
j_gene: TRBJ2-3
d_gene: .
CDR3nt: TGTGCCAGCAGCTCCTTCACAGATACGCAGTATTTT
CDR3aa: CASSSFTDTQYF

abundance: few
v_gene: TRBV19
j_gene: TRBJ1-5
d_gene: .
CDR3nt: TGTGCCAGTTGTGCGGGAAATCAGCCCCAGCATTTT
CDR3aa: CASCAGNQPQHF

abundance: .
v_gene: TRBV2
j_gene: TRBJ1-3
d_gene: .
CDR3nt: TGTGCCAGCAGTGGCTCTGGAAACACCATATATTTT
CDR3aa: CASSGSGNTIYF

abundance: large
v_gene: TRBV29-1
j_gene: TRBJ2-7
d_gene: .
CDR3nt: TGCAGCGTAACGCAGGGGTACGAGCAGTACTTC
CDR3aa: CSVTQGYEQYF

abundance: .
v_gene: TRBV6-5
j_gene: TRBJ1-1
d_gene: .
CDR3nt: TGTGCCAGCATCTCGGACAGAACGAATTCTGAAGCTTTCTTT
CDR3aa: CASISDRTNSEAFF

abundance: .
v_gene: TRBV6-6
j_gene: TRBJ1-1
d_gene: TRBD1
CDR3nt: TGTGCCAGCAGTAAAGGACAGGGCCGGAACACTGAAGCTTTCTTT
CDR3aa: CASSKGQGRNTEAFF

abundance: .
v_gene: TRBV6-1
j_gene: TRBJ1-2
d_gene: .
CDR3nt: TGTGCCAGCAGTGAAAGGCAGGTCTATGGCTACACCTTC
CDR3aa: CASSERQVYGYTF

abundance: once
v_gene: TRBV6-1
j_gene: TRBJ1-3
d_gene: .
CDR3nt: TGTGCCAGCAGCCCGGGGGGGACTGGAAACACCATATATTTT
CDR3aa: CASSPGGTGNTIYF

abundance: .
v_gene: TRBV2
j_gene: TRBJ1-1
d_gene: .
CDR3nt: TGTGCCAGCAGTGTTGGGCTCTACACTGAAGCTTTCTTT
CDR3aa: CASSVGLYTEAFF

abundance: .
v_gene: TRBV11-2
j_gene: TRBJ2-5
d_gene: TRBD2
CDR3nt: TGTGCCAGCAGCCTGGGGGGACTAGGCTCGGAGACCCAGTACTTC
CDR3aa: CASSLGGLGSETQYF

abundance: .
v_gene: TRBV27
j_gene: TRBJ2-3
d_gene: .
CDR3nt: TGTGCCAGCAGTTTATGGCTGGCAAGCACAGATACGCAGTATTTT
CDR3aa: CASSLWLASTDTQYF

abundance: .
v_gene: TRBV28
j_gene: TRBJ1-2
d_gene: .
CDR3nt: TGTGCCACGAGAACAGGGATTAATAACTATGGCTACACCTTC
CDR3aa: CATRTGINNYGYTF

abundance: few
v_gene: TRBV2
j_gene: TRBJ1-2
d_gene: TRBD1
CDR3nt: TGTGCCAGCAGGCTCTCAGGGGGCGGAGGGAACTATGGCTACACCTTC
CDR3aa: CASRLSGGGGNYGYTF

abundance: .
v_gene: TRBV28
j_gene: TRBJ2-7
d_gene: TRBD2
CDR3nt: TGTGCCAGCAGGGATAGCGGGGCGAGCTCCTACGAGCAGTACTTC
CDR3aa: CASRDSGASSYEQYF

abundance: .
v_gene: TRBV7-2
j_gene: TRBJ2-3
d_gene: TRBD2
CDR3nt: TGTGCCAGCAGCTTAGAGCGGGGTCAAGATACGCAGTATTTT
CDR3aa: CASSLERGQDTQYF

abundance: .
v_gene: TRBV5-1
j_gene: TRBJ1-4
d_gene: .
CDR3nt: TGCGCCAGCAGCTTATCGGGCCGAGAAAAACTGTTTTTT
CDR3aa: CASSLSGREKLFF

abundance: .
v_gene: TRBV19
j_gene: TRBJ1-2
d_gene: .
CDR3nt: TGTGCCAGTAAACCGCTAGGAAGCTTTAACTATGGCTACACCTTC
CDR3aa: CASKPLGSFNYGYTF

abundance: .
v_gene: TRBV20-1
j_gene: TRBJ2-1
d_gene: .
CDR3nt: TGCAGTGCGGCAAGTAGGGGTGAGCAGTTCTTC
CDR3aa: CSAASRGEQFF

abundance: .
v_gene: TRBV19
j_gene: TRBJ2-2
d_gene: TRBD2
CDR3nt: TGTGCCAGTCTACGAAGACTAGCGGGAGCCGGGGAGCTGTTTTTT
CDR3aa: CASLRRLAGAGELFF

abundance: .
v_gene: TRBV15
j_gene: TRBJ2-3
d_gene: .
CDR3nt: TGTGCCACGGAGGAAGGGATCCGCACAGATACGCAGTATTTT
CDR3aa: CATEEGIRTDTQYF

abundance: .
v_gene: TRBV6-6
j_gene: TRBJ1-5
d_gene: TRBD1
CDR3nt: TGTGCCAGCAGGGGCGGACAGGGGGTTACCCAGCCCCAGCATTTT
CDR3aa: CASRGGQGVTQPQHF

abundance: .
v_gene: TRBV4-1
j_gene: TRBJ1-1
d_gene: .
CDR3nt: TGCGCCAGCAGCCAAGAGGTAACCGTGAACACTGAAGCTTTCTTT
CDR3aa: CASSQEVTVNTEAFF

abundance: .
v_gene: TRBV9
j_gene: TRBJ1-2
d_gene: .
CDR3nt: TGTGCCAGCAGCGACCGATGGGGTGGCTACACCTTC
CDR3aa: CASSDRWGGYTF

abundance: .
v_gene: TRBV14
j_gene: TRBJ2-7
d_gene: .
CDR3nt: TGTGCCAGCAGCCAAGATCCTCGGTGGAAGGGTGAGCAGTACTTC
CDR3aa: CASSQDPRWKGEQYF

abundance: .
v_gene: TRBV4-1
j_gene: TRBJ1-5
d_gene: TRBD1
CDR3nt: TGCGCCAGCAGCCACGGGACAGCGAATAATCAGCCCCAGCATTTT
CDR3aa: CASSHGTANNQPQHF

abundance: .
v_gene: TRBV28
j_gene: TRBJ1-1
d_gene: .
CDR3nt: TGTGCCAGCAGTTTAATTGTTGCCCTTAGGAACACTGAAGCTTTCTTT
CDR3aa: CASSLIVALRNTEAFF

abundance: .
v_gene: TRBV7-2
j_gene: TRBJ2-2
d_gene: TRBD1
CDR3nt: TGTGCCAGCAGCCCACAGGGGCCAAACCTGAACACCGGGGAGCTGTTTTTT
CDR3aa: CASSPQGPNLNTGELFF

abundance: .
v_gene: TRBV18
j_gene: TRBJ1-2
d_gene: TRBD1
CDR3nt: TGTGCCAGCTCACCATTCAATTCTGAGACAGGGCCTGGCTACACCTTC
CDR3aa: CASSPFNSETGPGYTF

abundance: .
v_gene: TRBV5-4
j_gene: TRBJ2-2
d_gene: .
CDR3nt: TGTGCCAGCAGCCTAGACGGGACCGGGGAGCTGTTTTTT
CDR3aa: CASSLDGTGELFF

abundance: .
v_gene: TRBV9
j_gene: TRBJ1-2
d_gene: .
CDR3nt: TGTGCCAGCAGCCCACATCACAGGAATTCTAACTATGGCTACACCTTC
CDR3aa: CASSPHHRNSNYGYTF

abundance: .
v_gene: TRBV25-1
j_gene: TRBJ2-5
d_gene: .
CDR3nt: TGTGCCAGCAGTGAATGGGGTACTCGAGAGACCCAGTACTTC
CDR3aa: CASSEWGTRETQYF

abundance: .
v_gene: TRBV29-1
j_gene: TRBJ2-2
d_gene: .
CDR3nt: TGCAGCGTTACAGCAGCTCCTACCGGGGAGCTGTTTTTT
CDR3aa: CSVTAAPTGELFF

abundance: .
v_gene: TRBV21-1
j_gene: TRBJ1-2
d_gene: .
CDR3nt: TGTGCCAGCAGACCTACAGGGAATGGCTACACCTTC
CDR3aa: CASRPTGNGYTF

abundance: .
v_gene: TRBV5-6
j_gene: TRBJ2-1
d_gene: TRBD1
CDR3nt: TGTGCCAGCAGCTACCGGGACAGGGGATACAATGAGCAGTTCTTC
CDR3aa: CASSYRDRGYNEQFF

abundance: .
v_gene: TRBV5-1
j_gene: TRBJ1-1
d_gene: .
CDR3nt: TGCGCCAGCAGCTTGGCCTTAGGCGGCGGTAACACTGAAGCTTTCTTT
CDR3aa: CASSLALGGGNTEAFF

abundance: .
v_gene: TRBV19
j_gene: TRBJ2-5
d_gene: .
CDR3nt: TGTGCCAGTAGCCAAGAGGGGCGAGGGCAAGAGACCCAGTACTTC
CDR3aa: CASSQEGRGQETQYF

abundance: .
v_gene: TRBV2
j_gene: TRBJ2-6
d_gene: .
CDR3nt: TGTGCCAGCAGTGAAGGACAGCTTGGGGCCAACGTCCTGACTTTC
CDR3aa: CASSEGQLGANVLTF